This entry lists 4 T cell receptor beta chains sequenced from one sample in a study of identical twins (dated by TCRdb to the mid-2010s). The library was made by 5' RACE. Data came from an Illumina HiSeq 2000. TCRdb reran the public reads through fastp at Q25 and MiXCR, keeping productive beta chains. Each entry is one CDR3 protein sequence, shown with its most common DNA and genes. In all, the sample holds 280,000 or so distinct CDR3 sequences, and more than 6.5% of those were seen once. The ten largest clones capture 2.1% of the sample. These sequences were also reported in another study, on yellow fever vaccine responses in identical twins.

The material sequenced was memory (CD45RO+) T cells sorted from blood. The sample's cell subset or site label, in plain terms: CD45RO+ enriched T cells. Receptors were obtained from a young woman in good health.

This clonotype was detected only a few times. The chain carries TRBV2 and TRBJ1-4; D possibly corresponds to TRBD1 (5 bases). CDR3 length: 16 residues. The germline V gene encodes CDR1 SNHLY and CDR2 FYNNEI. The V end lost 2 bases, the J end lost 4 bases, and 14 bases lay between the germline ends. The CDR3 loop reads CASSERRAGLNEKLFF. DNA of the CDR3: TGTGCCAGCAGTGAAAGGAGGGCAGGGCTTAATGAAAAACTGTTTTTT. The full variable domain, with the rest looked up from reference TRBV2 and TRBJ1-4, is EPEVTQTPSHQVTQMGQEVILRCVPISNHLYFYWYRQILGQKVEFLVSFYNNEISEKSEIFDDQFSVERPDGSNFTLKIRSTKLEDSAMYFCASSERRAGLNEKLFFGSGTQLSVL.

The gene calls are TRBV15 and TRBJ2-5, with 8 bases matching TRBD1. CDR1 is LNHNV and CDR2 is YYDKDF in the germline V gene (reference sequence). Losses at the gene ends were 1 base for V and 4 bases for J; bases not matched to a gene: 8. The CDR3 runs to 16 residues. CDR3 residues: CATSRGVGGTGETQYF. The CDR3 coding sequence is TGTGCCACCAGCAGAGGCGTGGGTGGGACAGGAGAGACCCAGTACTTC. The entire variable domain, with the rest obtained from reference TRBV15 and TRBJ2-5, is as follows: DAMVIQNPRYQVTQFGKPVTLSCSQTLNHNVMYWYQQKSSQAPKLLFHYYDKDFNNEADTPDNFQSRRPNTSFCFLDIRSPGLGDTAMYLCATSRGVGGTGETQYFGPGTRLLVL.

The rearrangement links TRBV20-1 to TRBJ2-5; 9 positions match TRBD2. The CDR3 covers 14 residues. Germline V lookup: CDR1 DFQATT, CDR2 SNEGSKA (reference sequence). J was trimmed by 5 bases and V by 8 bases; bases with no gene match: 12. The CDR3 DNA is TGCAGTTCCCCCGGGCGGGGGGGTTGGGAGACCCAGTACTTC. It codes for CSSPGRGGWETQYF.

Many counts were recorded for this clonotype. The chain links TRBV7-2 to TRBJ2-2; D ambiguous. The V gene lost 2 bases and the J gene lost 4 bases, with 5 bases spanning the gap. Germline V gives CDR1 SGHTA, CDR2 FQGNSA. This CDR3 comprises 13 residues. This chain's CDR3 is CASSLYGTGELFF. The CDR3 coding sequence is TGTGCCAGCAGCTTATATGGCACCGGGGAGCTGTTTTTT.